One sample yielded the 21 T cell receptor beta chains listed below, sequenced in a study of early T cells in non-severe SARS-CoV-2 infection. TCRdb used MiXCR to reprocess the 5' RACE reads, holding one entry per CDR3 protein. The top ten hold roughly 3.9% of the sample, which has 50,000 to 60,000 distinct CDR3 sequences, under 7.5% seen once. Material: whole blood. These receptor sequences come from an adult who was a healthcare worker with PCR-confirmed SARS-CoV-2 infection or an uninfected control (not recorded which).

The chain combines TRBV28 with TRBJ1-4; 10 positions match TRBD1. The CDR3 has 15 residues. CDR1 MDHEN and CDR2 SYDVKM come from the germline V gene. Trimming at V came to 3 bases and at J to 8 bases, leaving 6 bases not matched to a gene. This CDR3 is CASSFGGTGDEKLFF. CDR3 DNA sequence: TGTGCCAGCAGTTTCGGAGGGACAGGGGACGAAAAACTGTTTTTT.

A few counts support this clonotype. The CDR3 nucleotides read TGTGCCAGCAGGCCGAGGGCTAGCAATCAGCCCCAGCATTTT. Protein: CASRPRASNQPQHF. The chain employs TRBV27 and TRBJ1-5; D ambiguous. Germline V gene data show CDR1 as MNHEY and CDR2 as SMNVEV (reference sequence). V shed 6 bases and J shed 0 bases, with 9 bases lying between them. This CDR3 has 14 residues.

For the CDR3, the DNA is TGCGCCAGCAGCCAGAAAGCGGGGGCCGCCTACGAGCAGTACTTC. Residues: CASSQKAGAAYEQYF. The chain couples TRBV5-1 to TRBJ2-7; TRBD2 matches 8 bases. The length of the CDR3 is 15 residues. Germline values: CDR1 SGHRS, CDR2 YFSETQ. Unmatched junction bases numbered 8, after V lost 4 bases and J lost 2 bases.

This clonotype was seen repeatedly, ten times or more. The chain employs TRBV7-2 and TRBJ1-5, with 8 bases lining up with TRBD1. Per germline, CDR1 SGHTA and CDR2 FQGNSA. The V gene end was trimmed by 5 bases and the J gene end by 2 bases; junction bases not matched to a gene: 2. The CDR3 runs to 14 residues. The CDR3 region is CASSPDRGNQPQHF. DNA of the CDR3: TGTGCCAGCAGCCCGGACAGGGGCAATCAGCCCCAGCATTTT.

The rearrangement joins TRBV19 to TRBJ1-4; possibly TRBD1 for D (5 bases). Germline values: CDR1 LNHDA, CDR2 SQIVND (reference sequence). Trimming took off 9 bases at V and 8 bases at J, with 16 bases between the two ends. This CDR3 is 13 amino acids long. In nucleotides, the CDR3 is TGTGCCAGCGAATCAGGGTATGGCGAAAAACTGTTTTTT. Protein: CASESGYGEKLFF.

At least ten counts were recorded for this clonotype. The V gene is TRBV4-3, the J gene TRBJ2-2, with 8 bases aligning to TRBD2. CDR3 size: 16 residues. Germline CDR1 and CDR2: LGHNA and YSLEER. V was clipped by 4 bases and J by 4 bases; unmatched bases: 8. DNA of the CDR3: TGCGCCAGCAGCCGTCTGGAGCGGGGGAGCACCGGGGAGCTGTTTTTT. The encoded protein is CASSRLERGSTGELFF.

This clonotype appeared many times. This chain's CDR3 is CASSLVTGVGISTDTQYF. CDR3 bases: TGTGCCAGCAGCTTGGTGACAGGGGTCGGAATAAGCACAGATACGCAGTATTTT. This chain joins TRBV5-6 and TRBJ2-3, with 8 positions matching TRBD1. The V gene end was trimmed by 0 bases and the J gene end by 0 bases; junction bases not matched to a gene: 9. The CDR3 spans 18 residues. Per germline, CDR1 SGHDT and CDR2 YYEEEE.

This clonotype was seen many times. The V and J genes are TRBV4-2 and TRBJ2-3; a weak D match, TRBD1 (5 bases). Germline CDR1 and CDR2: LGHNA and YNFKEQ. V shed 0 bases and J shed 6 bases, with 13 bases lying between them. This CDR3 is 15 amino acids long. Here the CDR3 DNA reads TGTGCCAGCAGCCAAGAGTGGGGCTCGGGTGATACGCAGTATTTT. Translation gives CASSQEWGSGDTQYF.

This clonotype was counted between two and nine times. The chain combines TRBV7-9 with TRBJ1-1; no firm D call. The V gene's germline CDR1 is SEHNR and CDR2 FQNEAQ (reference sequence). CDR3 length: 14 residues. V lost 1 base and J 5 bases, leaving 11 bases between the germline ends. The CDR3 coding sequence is TGTGCCAGCAGCTTAGACTCGGCCAGGACTGAAGCTTTCTTT. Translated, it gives CASSLDSARTEAFF.

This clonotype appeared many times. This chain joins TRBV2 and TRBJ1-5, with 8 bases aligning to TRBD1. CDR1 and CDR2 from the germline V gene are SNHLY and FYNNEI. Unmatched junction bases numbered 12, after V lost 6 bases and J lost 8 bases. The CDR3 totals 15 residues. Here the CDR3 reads CASSGTGGSTEPQHF. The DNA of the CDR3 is TGTGCCAGCAGCGGTACAGGGGGGTCCACTGAGCCCCAGCATTTT.

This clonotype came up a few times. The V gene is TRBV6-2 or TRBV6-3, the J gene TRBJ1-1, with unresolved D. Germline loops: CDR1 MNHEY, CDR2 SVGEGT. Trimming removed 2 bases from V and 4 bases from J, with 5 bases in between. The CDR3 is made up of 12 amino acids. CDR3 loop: CASSYALTEAFF. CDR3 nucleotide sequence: TGTGCCAGCAGTTACGCGCTCACTGAAGCTTTCTTT.

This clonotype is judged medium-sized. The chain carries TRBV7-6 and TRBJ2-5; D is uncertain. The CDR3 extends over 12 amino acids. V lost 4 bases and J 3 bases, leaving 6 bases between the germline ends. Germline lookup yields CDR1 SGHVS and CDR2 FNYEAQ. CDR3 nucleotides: TGTGCCAGCAGCTCTCGGGAAGAGACCCAGTACTTC. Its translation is CASSSREETQYF.

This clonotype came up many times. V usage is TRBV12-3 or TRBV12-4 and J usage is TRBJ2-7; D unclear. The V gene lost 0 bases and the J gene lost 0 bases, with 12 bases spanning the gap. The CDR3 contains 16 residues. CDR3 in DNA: TGTGCCAGCAGTTTAGCTGGGTCCCCAAGCTCCTACGAGCAGTACTTC. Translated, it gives CASSLAGSPSSYEQYF.

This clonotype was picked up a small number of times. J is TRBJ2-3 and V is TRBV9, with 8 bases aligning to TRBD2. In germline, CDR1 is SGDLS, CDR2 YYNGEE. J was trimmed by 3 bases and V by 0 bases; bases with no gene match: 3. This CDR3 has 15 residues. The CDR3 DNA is TGTGCCAGCAGCGTAGGCTCTAGCGGGACAGATACGCAGTATTTT. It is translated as CASSVGSSGTDTQYF.

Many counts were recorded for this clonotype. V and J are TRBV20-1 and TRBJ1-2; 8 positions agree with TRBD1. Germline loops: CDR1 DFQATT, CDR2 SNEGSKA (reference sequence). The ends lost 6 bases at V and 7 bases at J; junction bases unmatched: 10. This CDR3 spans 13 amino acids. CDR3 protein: CSAPDRGFGGYTF. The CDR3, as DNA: TGCAGTGCGCCCGACAGGGGATTTGGTGGCTACACCTTC.

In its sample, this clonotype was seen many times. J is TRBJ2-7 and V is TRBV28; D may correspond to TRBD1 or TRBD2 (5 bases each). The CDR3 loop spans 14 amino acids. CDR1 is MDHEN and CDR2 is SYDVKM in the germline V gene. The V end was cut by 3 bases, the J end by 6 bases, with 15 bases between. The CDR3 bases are TGTGCCAGCAGTTTCTTTGGGACCGCGGTCGAGCAGTACTTC. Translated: CASSFFGTAVEQYF.

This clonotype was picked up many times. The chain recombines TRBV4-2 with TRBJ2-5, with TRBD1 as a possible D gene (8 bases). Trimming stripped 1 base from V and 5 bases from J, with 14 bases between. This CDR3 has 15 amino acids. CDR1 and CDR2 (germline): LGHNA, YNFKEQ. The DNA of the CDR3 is TGTGCCAGCAGCCAAGCAGACAGGGGAGGGGAGACCCAGTACTTC. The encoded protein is CASSQADRGGETQYF.

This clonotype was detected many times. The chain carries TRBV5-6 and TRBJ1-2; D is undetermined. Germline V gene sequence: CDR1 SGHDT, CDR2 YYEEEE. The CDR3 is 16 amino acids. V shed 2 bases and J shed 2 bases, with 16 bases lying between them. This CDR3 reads CASSFRSLPLNYGYTF. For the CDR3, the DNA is TGTGCCAGCAGCTTTCGTTCATTACCACTGAACTATGGCTACACCTTC. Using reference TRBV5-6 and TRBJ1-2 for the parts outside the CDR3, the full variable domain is DAGVTQSPTHLIKTRGQQVTLRCSPKSGHDTVSWYQQALGQGPQFIFQYYEEEERQRGNFPDRFSGHQFPNYSSELNVNALLLGDSALYLCASSFRSLPLNYGYTFGSGTRLTVV.

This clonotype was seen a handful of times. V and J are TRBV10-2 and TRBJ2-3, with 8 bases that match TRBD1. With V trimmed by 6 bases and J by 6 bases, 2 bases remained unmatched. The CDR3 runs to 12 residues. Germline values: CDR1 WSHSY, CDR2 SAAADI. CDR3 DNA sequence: TGCGCCAGCAGCCAGGGGGCGGATACGCAGTATTTT. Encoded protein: CASSQGADTQYF.

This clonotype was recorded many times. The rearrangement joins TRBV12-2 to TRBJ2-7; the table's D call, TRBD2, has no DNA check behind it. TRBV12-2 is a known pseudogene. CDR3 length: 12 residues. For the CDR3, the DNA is TGTGCAAGTCGCTCCCTTTGGGAGCTGCAGTACTTC. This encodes CASRSLWELQYF.

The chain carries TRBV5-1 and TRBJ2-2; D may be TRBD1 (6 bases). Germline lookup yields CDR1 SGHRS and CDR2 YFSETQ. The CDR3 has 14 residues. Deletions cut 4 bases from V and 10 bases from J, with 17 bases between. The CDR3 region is CASSKDRSWKELFF. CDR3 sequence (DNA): TGCGCCAGCAGCAAAGACAGGTCCTGGAAGGAGCTGTTTTTT.